The present T cell receptor beta chain was sequenced within a study of T cells expressing NK-cell markers. Production of TCR beta cDNA relied on 5'RACE template switching with UMIs. TCRdb re-called the 5' RACE reads; one entry per CDR3 protein, DNA not given. In total, the table holds a few hundred thousand distinct CDR3 sequences. The CDR3 has 15 residues. The germline V gene encodes CDR1 LNHNV and CDR2 YYDKDF (reference sequence). The receptor was isolated from a man aged 18 to 69 in good health. Specimen: blood T cells: a sorted CD56 or NKG2C T cell subset, CD4+ or CD8+ T cells, or bulk PBMC T cells (not recorded which). V gene TRBV15 combines with J gene TRBJ1-4; TCRdb's assignment of TRBD1 cannot be checked, as there is no DNA. CDR3: CATSRATGGVEKLFF.